These 22 T cell receptor beta chains were all obtained from the same sample, sequenced in a study of patients and donors after allogeneic stem cell transplantation. TCRdb recomputed calls from the RT-PCR reads with MiXCR, one row per CDR3 protein. This table has 920,000 or so distinct CDR3 sequences, around 17% appearing once. Sequencing was carried out using blood, either unsorted or a sorted T cell fraction (not recorded which). The receptors stem from a human donor who was either an allogeneic HSCT recipient or a stem cell or donor lymphocyte infusion donor (not recorded which). It is not recorded whose cells these are; they may come from a transplant donor.

This chain connects TRBV20-1 to TRBJ2-7; no definite D call. The CDR3 covers 14 residues. From germline, CDR1 is DFQATT and CDR2 SNEGSKA (reference sequence). V was clipped by 3 bases and J by 0 bases, with 12 bases between them. CDR3 nucleotides: TGCAGTGCTAGCGTCCACCCGGTCTCCTACGAGCAGTACTTC. Protein: CSASVHPVSYEQYF.

This chain uses TRBV29-1 with TRBJ2-7; tentatively, D is TRBD2 (6 bases). Trimming took off 6 bases at V and 7 bases at J, with 19 bases between the two ends. Germline V CDR1 and CDR2: SQVTM, ANQGSEA. CDR3 length: 13 residues. The CDR3 DNA sequence: TGCAGCGTCCTCGGGGACTCTGTAGGGGAGCAGTACTTC. The encoded protein is CSVLGDSVGEQYF.

The chain uses TRBV11-1 and TRBJ2-2, with 7 bases lining up with TRBD1. The ends lost 4 bases at V and 8 bases at J; junction bases unmatched: 13. The CDR3 is 16 residues long. CDR1 is SGHAT and CDR2 is FQDESV in the germline V gene (reference sequence). CDR3 residues: CASSSPGTAGLGELFF. CDR3 nucleotides: TGTGCCAGCAGCTCGCCCGGGACAGCAGGATTGGGGGAGCTGTTTTTT.

This rearrangement joins TRBV27 to TRBJ2-3; D is perhaps TRBD2 (6 bases). V lost 3 bases and J lost 2, with 18 bases in between. Germline CDR1 MNHEY, CDR2 SMNVEV (reference sequence). This CDR3 region has 17 residues. CDR3 nucleotides: TGTGCCAGCAGTTTCCTCCTTTCGGCGGGGCACACAGATACGCAGTATTTT. It translates to CASSFLLSAGHTDTQYF.

This clonotype has a count of ten or more. J is TRBJ2-1 and V is TRBV11-2, with 8 bases aligning to TRBD2. CDR3 length: 14 residues. Germline CDR1 SGHAT, CDR2 FQNNGV. The junction had 3 bases not matched to a gene; V was cut back by 6 bases and J by 2 bases. The CDR3 sequence is CASRTGGTYNEQFF. In DNA form, the CDR3 reads TGTGCCAGCAGGACGGGGGGGACCTACAATGAGCAGTTCTTC.

The CDR3 bases are TGTGCCAGCTCACGCCAGAGGAGTGAGCAGTTCTTC. Protein sequence: CASSRQRSEQFF. The chain combines TRBV18 with TRBJ2-1; D not certain. The germline V gene has CDR1 KGHSH and CDR2 LQKENI. The CDR3 totals 12 residues. V was clipped by 4 bases and J by 9 bases, with 10 bases between them.

V gene TRBV13 combines with J gene TRBJ2-6, with TRBD1 identical over 8 bases. In germline, CDR1 is PRHDT, CDR2 FYEKMQ (reference sequence). The V gene end was trimmed by 8 bases and the J gene end by 0 bases; junction bases not matched to a gene: 3. This CDR3 is built from 15 residues. The CDR3 region is CASGDRGSGANVLTF. The CDR3 nucleotides read TGTGCCAGCGGAGACAGGGGCTCTGGGGCCAACGTCCTGACTTTC. Complete variable domain (other parts from reference TRBV13 and TRBJ2-6): AAGVIQSPRHLIKEKRETATLKCYPIPRHDTVYWYQQGPGQDPQFLISFYEKMQSDKGSIPDRFSAQQFSDYHSELNMSSLELGDSALYFCASGDRGSGANVLTFGAGSRLTVL.

This clonotype has a count of ten or more. V is TRBV29-1 and J is TRBJ1-4; the D gene is possibly TRBD1 (6 bases). The CDR3 consists of 13 residues. CDR1 SQVTM and CDR2 ANQGSEA come from the germline V gene. Between the trimmed V and J ends, which lost 6 bases and 2 bases, there was a span of 10 bases. In DNA form, the CDR3 reads TGCAGCGTAACAGGGACTACTAATGAAAAACTGTTTTTT. This gives the protein CSVTGTTNEKLFF. The full variable domain, its missing parts supplied by reference TRBV29-1 and TRBJ1-4, is SAVISQKPSRDICQRGTSLTIQCQVDSQVTMMFWYRQQPGQSLTLIATANQGSEATYESGFVIDKFPISRPNLTFSTLTVSNMSPEDSSIYLCSVTGTTNEKLFFGSGTQLSVL.

The chain's CDR3 is CAWRNGAGSPRATEAFF. The CDR3 nucleotides read TGTGCCTGGCGTAATGGGGCCGGCTCTCCTCGGGCCACTGAAGCTTTCTTT. V and J are TRBV30 and TRBJ1-1, with a tentative D call TRBD1 (5 bases). This CDR3 spans 17 amino acids. Germline CDR1 GTSNPN, CDR2 SVGIG (reference sequence). V lost 5 bases and J 4 bases, leaving 26 bases between the germline ends. Supplemented by reference TRBV30 and TRBJ1-1, the full variable domain reads SQTIHQWPATLVQPVGSPLSLECTVEGTSNPNLYWYRQAAGRGLQLLFYSVGIGQISSEVPQNLSASRPQDRQFILSSKKLLLSDSGFYLCAWRNGAGSPRATEAFFGQGTRLTVV.

Only a few counts were recorded for this clonotype. The gene calls are TRBV7-8 and TRBJ1-2; a weak D match, TRBD1 (5 bases). Germline V CDR1 and CDR2: SGHVS, FQNEAQ. V was cut by 2 bases and J by 4 bases, with 8 bases left in between. The length of the CDR3 is 13 residues. In DNA form, the CDR3 reads TGTGCCAGCAGCTTATCGGACACCTATGGCTACACCTTC. This sequence encodes CASSLSDTYGYTF.

A few counts support this clonotype. This chain joins TRBV7-8 and TRBJ2-1; 7 nucleotides align to TRBD1. J gave up 5 bases and V 1 base, and 14 bases lay outside the gene matches. The CDR3 is 18 residues long. The germline V gene has CDR1 SGHVS and CDR2 FQNEAQ. The CDR3 here is CASSLVAGLRDRHNEQFF. CDR3 bases: TGTGCCAGCAGCTTAGTGGCTGGGCTAAGGGACAGACACAATGAGCAGTTCTTC.

The table lists this clonotype with a few counts. The chain combines TRBV12-3 or TRBV12-4 with TRBJ2-1; TRBD2 agrees at 7 bases. The trim removed 6 bases at V and 0 bases at J, leaving 11 bases unmatched. The CDR3 contains 17 residues. CDR3 region: CASSPLGGGSSYNEQFF. The DNA for the CDR3 is TGTGCCAGCAGCCCTCTGGGGGGGGGGAGCTCCTACAATGAGCAGTTCTTC.

The chain uses TRBV4-3 and TRBJ1-1; unclear D gene. In germline, CDR1 is LGHNA, CDR2 YSLEER. This CDR3 spans 15 amino acids. The germline V and J ends were trimmed by 0 bases and 1 base, with 9 bases remaining between them. This CDR3 reads CASSQEVVANTEAFF. The CDR3 DNA is TGCGCCAGCAGCCAAGAGGTGGTTGCGAACACTGAAGCTTTCTTT.

The V and J genes are TRBV20-1 and TRBJ2-7; D ambiguous. The CDR3 covers 13 residues. Germline loops: CDR1 DFQATT, CDR2 SNEGSKA (reference sequence). V was trimmed by 0 bases and J by 1 base, leaving 7 bases between them. The CDR3 coding sequence is TGCAGTGCTAGAGATCTAGGGTCCTACGAGCAGTACTTC. It is translated as CSARDLGSYEQYF.

Only a few counts were recorded for this clonotype. CDR3 protein: CASSLSSNLNTEAFF. CDR3 nucleotides: TGCGCCAGCAGCTTGTCATCCAACCTAAACACTGAAGCTTTCTTT. V is TRBV5-1 and J is TRBJ1-1; D not resolved. With 1 base removed from V and 2 bases from J, the gap between germline ends came to 12 bases. This CDR3 is 15 amino acids long. Germline V gives CDR1 SGHRS, CDR2 YFSETQ.

V is TRBV25-1 and J is TRBJ2-2; tentatively, D is TRBD1 (6 bases). V lost 2 bases to trimming and J lost 1 base, with 8 bases between them. Per the germline V gene, CDR1 is MGHDK and CDR2 is SYGVNS. The CDR3 has 15 residues. The CDR3 nucleotides are TGTGCCAGCAGTGAAGACAGGCAGAACACCGGGGAGCTGTTTTTT. It codes for CASSEDRQNTGELFF. Drawing the rest from reference TRBV25-1 and TRBJ2-2, the complete variable domain is EADIYQTPRYLVIGTGKKITLECSQTMGHDKMYWYQQDPGMELHLIHYSYGVNSTEKGDLSSESTVSRIRTEHFPLTLESARPSHTSQYLCASSEDRQNTGELFFGEGSRLTVL.

V is TRBV7-9 and J is TRBJ2-4; TRBD2 matches at 7 bases. The CDR3 has 15 residues. V was clipped by 2 bases and J by 2 bases; unmatched bases: 3. CDR1 is SEHNR and CDR2 is FQNEAQ in the germline V gene (reference sequence). The CDR3 reads CASSLSSGTKNIQYF. CDR3 DNA sequence: TGTGCCAGCAGCTTATCCAGCGGGACCAAAAACATTCAGTACTTC.

In DNA form, the CDR3 reads TGTGCCAGCAGCCGAGTTCGTGGGGGGACAAAGAACACTGAAGCTTTCTTT. Residues: CASSRVRGGTKNTEAFF. The chain has TRBV27 and TRBJ1-1, with D maybe TRBD1 (6 bases). Germline values: CDR1 MNHEY, CDR2 SMNVEV (reference sequence). V gave up 6 bases and J gave up 1 base, with 21 bases separating them. The CDR3 spans 17 residues.

This clonotype showed up many times. This chain connects TRBV12-3 or TRBV12-4 to TRBJ2-1, with D unresolved. V lost 1 base and J 5 bases, leaving 9 bases between the germline ends. The CDR3 runs 14 residues. Here the CDR3 reads CASSLELGNNEQFF. The CDR3, as DNA: TGTGCCAGCAGTTTAGAGCTGGGGAACAATGAGCAGTTCTTC.

This clonotype was observed a few times. The rearrangement uses TRBV7-2 and TRBJ2-7; no firm D call. The V end was cut by 5 bases, the J end by 3 bases, with 17 bases between. Germline CDR1 is SGHTA and CDR2 is FQGNSA. The CDR3 has 15 residues. The CDR3 DNA reads as TGTGCCAGCAGCCTCCCTTCGGTAGGGTACTACGAGCAGTACTTC. Its protein product is CASSLPSVGYYEQYF.

The chain combines TRBV12-3 or TRBV12-4 with TRBJ2-2, with 13 bases identical to TRBD2. The CDR3 sequence is 16 residues long. Trimming at V came to 5 bases and at J to 7 bases, leaving 7 bases not matched to a gene. CDR3 DNA sequence: TGTGCCAGCAGTGCTAGACTAGCGGGGGGCGTCGGGGAGCTGTTTTTT. Residues: CASSARLAGGVGELFF.

This clonotype showed up just a few times. The rearrangement uses TRBV9 and TRBJ2-1; D unresolved. Per the germline V gene, CDR1 is SGDLS and CDR2 is YYNGEE. Trimming took off 2 bases at V and 5 bases at J, with 17 bases between the two ends. CDR3 length: 16 residues. The CDR3 sequence is CASSVKRPPVHNEQFF. The CDR3 region has the DNA TGTGCCAGCAGCGTTAAAAGGCCCCCGGTCCACAATGAGCAGTTCTTC.